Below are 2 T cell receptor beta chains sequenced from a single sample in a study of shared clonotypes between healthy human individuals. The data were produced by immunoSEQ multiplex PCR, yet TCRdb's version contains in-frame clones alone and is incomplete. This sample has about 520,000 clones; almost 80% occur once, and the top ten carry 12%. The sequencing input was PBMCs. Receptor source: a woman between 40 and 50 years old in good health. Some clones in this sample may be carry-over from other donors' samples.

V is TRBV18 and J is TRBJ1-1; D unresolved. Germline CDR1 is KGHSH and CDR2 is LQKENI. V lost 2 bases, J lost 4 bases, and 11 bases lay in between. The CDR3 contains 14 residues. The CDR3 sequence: CASSPGWGATEAFF. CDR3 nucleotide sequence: TGTGCCAGCTCACCAGGGTGGGGAGCCACTGAAGCTTTCTTT.

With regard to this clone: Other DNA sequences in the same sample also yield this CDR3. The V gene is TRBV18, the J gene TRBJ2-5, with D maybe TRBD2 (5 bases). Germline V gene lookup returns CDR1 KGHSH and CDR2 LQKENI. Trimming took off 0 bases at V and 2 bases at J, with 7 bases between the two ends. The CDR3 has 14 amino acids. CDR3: CASSPPSVQETQYF. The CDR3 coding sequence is TGTGCCAGCTCACCACCTAGCGTACAAGAGACCCAGTACTTC. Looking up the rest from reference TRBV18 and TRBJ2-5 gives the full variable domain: NAGVMQNPRHLVRRRGQEARLRCSPMKGHSHVYWYRQLPEEGLKFMVYLQKENIIDESGMPKERFSAEFPKEGPSILRIQQVVRGDSAAYFCASSPPSVQETQYFGPGTRLLVL.